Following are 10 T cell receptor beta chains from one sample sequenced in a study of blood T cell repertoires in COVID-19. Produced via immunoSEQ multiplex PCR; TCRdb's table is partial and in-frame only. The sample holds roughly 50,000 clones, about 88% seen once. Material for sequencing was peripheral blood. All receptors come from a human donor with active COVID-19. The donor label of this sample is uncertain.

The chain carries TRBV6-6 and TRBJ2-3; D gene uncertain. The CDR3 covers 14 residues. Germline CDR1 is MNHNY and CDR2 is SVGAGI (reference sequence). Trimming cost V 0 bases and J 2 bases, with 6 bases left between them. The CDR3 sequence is CASSYSVATDTQYF. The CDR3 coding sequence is TGTGCCAGCAGTTACTCGGTAGCCACAGATACGCAGTATTTT.

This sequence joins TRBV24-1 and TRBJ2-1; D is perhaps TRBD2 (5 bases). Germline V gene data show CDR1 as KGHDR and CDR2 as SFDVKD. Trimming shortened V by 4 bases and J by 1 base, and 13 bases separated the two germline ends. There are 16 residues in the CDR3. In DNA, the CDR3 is TGTGCCACCAGTGACTCCCTCGGGGTGTCCTACAATGAGCAGTTCTTC. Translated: CATSDSLGVSYNEQFF.

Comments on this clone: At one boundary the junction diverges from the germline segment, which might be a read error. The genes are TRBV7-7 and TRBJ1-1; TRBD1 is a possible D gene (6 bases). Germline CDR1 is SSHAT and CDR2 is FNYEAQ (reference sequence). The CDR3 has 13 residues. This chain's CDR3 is CASSSDRNTEAFF. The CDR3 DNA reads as TGTGCTAGCAGCTCGGACAGGAACACTGAAGCTTTCTTT.

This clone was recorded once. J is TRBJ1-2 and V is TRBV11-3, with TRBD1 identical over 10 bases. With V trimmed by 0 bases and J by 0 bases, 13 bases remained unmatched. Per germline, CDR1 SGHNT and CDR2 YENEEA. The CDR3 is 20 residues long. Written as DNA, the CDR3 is TGTGCCAGCAGCTTAGATCCAGGGGACAGGGGCCGTCCTTCTAACTATGGCTACACCTTC. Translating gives CASSLDPGDRGRPSNYGYTF.

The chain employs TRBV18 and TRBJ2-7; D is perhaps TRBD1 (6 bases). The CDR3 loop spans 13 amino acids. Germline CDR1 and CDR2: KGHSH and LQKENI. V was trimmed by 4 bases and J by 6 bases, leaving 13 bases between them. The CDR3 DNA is TGTGCCAGCTCACAGGATACAGGGAGCGAGCAGTACTTC. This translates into CASSQDTGSEQYF.

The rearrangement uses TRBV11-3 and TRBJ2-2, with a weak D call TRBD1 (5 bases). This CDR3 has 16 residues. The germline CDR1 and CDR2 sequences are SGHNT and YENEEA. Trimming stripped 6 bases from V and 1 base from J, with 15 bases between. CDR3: CASSNIFGQNTGELFF. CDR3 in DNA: TGTGCCAGCAGTAATATTTTCGGACAGAACACCGGGGAGCTGTTTTTT.

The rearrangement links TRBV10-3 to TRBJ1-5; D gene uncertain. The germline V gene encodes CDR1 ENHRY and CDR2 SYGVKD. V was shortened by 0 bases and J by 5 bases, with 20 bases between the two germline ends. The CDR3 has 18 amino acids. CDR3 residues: CAISESIYGVPRDQPQHF. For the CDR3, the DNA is TGTGCCATCAGTGAGTCGATTTATGGGGTCCCGCGGGATCAGCCCCAGCATTTT.

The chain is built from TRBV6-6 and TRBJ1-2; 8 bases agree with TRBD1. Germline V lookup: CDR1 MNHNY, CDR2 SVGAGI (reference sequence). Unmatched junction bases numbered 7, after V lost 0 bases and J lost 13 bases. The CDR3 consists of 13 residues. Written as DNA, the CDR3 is TGTGCCAGCAGTTACTCCGAGGACAGGGTATCCACCTTC. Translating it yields CASSYSEDRVSTF.

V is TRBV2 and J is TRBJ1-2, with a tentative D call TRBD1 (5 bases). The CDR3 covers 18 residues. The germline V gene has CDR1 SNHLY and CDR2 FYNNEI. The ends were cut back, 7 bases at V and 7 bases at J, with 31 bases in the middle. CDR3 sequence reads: CASTHFETTRTISAGYTF. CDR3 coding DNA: TGTGCCAGCACGCATTTCGAAACGACACGGACAATCAGTGCTGGCTACACCTTC. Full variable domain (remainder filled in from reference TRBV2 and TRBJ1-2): EPEVTQTPSHQVTQMGQEVILRCVPISNHLYFYWYRQILGQKVEFLVSFYNNEISEKSEIFDDQFSVERPDGSNFTLKIRSTKLEDSAMYFCASTHFETTRTISAGYTFGSGTRLTVV.

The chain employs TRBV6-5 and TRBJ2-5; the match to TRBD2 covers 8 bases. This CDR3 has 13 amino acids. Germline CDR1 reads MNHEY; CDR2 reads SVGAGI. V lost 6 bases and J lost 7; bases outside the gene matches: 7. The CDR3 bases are TGTGCCAGCAGGGGGGGACTAGGCGGGACCCAGTACTTC. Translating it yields CASRGGLGGTQYF.